A selection of T cell receptor beta chains follows, all from one sample in a study of blood T cell repertoires in COVID-19. The method was immunoSEQ multiplex PCR; TCRdb's version includes in-frame clones alone and lacks a portion of them. The data contain 100,000 or so clones, roughly 87% of them singletons. The specimen was peripheral blood. The receptors were sampled from a man between 25 and 39 years old in a cohort sampled during active COVID-19. The conserved cysteine and the conserved F or W are not part of the CDR3 here.

J: TRBJ1-1
V: TRBV19
CDR3: ASRRAANTEAF

J: TRBJ2-1
V: TRBV5-4
CDR3: ASSLPASGGRNEQF

J: TRBJ1-6
V: TRBV28
CDR3: ASSSGTGGFYSPLH

J: TRBJ2-5
V: TRBV7-2
CDR3: ASSLGGRQETQY

J: TRBJ2-6
V: TRBV4-3
CDR3: ASSQATGSGANVLT

J: TRBJ2-3
V: TRBV19
CDR3: ASSIIAGGPTDTQY

J: TRBJ2-3
V: TRBV7-7
CDR3: ASSLSQGIGDTQY

J: TRBJ2-1
V: TRBV20-1
CDR3: SASAGSSYNEQF

J: TRBJ1-2
V: TRBV28
CDR3: ASNLGGASTYGYT

J: TRBJ2-7
V: TRBV5-1
CDR3: ASSPRGAGSHYEQY

J: TRBJ2-7
V: TRBV21-1
CDR3: ASSTRDRSPTPYEQY

J: TRBJ2-3
V: TRBV5-4
CDR3: ASAHKGAGTDTQY

J: TRBJ2-7
V: TRBV9
CDR3: ASSCGAGGSYEQY

J: TRBJ1-5
V: TRBV6-1
CDR3: ASSELGTGHQPQH

J: TRBJ2-4
V: TRBV10-2
CDR3: ASSKQYENIQY

J: TRBJ2-5
V: TRBV9
CDR3: ASSNRQERETQY

J: TRBJ1-1
V: TRBV11-3
CDR3: ASSLGQGGTEAF

J: TRBJ1-5
V: TRBV27
CDR3: ASSQRQGAQPQH

J: TRBJ1-1
V: TRBV10-3
CDR3: AIRPDNPNTEAF

J: TRBJ2-7
V: TRBV5-1
CDR3: ASSQRQTYEQY

J: TRBJ2-5
V: TRBV28
CDR3: AGGGGPRWETQY

J: TRBJ2-3
V: TRBV7-9
CDR3: ASSLSQAGGRTDTQY

J: TRBJ1-4
V: TRBV6-5
CDR3: ASRRDSLNEKLF

J: TRBJ2-7
V: TRBV27
CDR3: ASSLGSGYSYEQY

J: TRBJ2-1
V: TRBV27
CDR3: ASSSNNNNEQF

J: TRBJ2-2
V: TRBV18
CDR3: ASSPFVGDSNYGGELF

J: TRBJ1-6
V: TRBV14
CDR3: ASSQDLGQGISSPLH

J: TRBJ1-5
V: TRBV15
CDR3: ATSRNRGNQPQH

J: TRBJ1-1
V: TRBV2
CDR3: ASKREVPAF